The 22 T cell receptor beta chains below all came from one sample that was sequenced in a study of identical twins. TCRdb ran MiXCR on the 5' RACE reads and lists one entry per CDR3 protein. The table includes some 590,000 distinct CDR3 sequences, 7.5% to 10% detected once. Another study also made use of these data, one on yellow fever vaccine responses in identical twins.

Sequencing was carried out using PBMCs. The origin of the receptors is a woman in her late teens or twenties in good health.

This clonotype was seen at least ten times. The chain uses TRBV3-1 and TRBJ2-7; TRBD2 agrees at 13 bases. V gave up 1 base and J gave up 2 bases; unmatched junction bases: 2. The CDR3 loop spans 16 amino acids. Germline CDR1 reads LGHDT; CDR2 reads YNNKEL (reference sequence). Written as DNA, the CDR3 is TGTGCCAGCAGCCAAGGACTAGCGGGGGGCGCCTACGAGCAGTACTTC. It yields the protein CASSQGLAGGAYEQYF.

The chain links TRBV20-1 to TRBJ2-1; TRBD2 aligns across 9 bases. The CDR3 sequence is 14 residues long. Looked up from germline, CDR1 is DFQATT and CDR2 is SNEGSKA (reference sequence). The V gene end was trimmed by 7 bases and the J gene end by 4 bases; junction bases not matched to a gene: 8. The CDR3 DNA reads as TGCAGTGTCATGACTAGCGGCCTTTACAATGAGCAGTTCTTC. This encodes CSVMTSGLYNEQFF.

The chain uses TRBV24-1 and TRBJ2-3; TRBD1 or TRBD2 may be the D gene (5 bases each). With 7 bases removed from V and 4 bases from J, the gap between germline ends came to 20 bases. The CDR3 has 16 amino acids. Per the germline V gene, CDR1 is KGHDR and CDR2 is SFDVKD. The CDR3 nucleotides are TGTGCCACCAGATCCTCGGGACCCTCAGTCGCAGATACGCAGTATTTT. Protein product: CATRSSGPSVADTQYF.

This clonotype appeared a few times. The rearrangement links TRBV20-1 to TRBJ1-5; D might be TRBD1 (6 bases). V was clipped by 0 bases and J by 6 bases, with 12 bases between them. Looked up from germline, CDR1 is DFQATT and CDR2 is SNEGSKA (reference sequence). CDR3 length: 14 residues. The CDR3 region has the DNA TGCAGTGCTAGAGACCACAGGGAGGCTCAGCCCCAGCATTTT. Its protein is CSARDHREAQPQHF.

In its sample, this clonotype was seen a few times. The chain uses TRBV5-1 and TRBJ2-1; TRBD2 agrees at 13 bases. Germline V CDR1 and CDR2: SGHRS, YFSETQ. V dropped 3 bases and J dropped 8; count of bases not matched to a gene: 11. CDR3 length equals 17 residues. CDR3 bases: TGCGCCAGCAGCTCGGGACTAGCGGGGATAACAATGGATGAGCAGTTCTTC. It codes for CASSSGLAGITMDEQFF.

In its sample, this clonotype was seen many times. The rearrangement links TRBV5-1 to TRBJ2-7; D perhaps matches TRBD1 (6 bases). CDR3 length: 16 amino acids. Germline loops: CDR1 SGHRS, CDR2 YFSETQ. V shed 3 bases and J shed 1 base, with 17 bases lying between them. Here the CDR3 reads CASSWSGLGASYEQYF. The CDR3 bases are TGCGCCAGCAGCTGGTCTGGTTTGGGGGCATCCTACGAGCAGTACTTC.

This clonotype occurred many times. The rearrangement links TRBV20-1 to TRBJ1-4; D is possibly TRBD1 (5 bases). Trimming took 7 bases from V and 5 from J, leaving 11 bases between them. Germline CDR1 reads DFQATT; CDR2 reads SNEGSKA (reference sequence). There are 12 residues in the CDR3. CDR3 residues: CSGSGGNEKLFF. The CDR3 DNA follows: TGCAGTGGTTCTGGGGGGAATGAAAAACTGTTTTTT.

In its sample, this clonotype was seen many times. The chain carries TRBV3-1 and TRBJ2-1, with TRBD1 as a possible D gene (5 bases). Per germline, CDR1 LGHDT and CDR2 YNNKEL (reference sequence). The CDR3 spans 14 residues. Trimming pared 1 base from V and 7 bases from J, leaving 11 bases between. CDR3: CASSQGQGRNEQFF. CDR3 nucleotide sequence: TGTGCCAGCAGCCAAGGTCAGGGAAGGAATGAGCAGTTCTTC.

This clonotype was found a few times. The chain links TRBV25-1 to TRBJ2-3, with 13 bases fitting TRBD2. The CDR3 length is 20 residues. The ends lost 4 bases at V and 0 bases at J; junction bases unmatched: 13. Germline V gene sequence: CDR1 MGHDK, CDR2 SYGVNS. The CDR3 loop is CASSGPRLAGGPRSTDTQYF. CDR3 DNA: TGTGCCAGCAGTGGACCTCGACTAGCGGGGGGACCGCGTAGCACAGATACGCAGTATTTT.

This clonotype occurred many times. The CDR3 nucleotides are TGCAGCGTTGAATTCCCCTATGGCTACACCTTC. Translating it yields CSVEFPYGYTF. This sequence joins TRBV29-1 and TRBJ1-2; D gene uncertain. The CDR3 has 11 residues. Germline values: CDR1 SQVTM, CDR2 ANQGSEA. V was shortened by 2 bases and J by 4 bases, with 5 bases between the two germline ends.

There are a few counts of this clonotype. This CDR3 reads CSASLGRGSYNEQFF. The CDR3 DNA is TGCAGTGCTAGTCTGGGCCGGGGCTCCTACAATGAGCAGTTCTTC. The chain employs TRBV20-1 and TRBJ2-1; D is perhaps TRBD2 (5 bases). V gave up 3 bases and J gave up 0 bases, with 12 bases separating them. There are 15 residues in the CDR3. Germline V gene lookup returns CDR1 DFQATT and CDR2 SNEGSKA (reference sequence).

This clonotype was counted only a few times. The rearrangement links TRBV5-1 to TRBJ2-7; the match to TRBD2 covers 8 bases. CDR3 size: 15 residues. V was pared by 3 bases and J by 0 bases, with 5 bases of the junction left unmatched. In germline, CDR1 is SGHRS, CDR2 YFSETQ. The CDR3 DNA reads TGCGCCAGCAGCTCACTAGCGGCCAACTCCTACGAGCAGTACTTC. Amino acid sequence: CASSSLAANSYEQYF.

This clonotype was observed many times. CDR3 in DNA: TGTGCCAGCAGCTTAGGATCCGGGTTACCTAGCACAGATACGCAGTATTTT. Translation gives CASSLGSGLPSTDTQYF. The chain couples TRBV7-6 to TRBJ2-3; D unresolved. V lost 1 base and J 0 bases, leaving 14 bases between the germline ends. Germline V gene sequence: CDR1 SGHVS, CDR2 FNYEAQ. The CDR3 has 17 amino acids.

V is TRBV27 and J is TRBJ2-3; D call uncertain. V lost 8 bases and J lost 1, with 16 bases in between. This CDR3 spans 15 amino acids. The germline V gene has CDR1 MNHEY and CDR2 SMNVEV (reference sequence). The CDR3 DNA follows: TGTGCCAGCGTTGGCGCCGGTTGGGGCACAGATACGCAGTATTTT. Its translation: CASVGAGWGTDTQYF.

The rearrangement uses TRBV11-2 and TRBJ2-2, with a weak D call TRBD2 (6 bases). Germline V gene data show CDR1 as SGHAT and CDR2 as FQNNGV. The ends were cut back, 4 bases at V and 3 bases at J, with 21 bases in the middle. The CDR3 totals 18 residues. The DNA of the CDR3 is TGTGCCAGCAGCTCACCAATTAGCGGTCCATACGACACCGGGGAGCTGTTTTTT. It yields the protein CASSSPISGPYDTGELFF.

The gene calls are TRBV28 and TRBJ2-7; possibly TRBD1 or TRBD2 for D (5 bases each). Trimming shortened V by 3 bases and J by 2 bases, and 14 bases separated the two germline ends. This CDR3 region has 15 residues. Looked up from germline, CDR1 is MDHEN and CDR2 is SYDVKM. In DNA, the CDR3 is TGTGCCAGCAGTTTCCCCCGGGACGGGGCCTACGAGCAGTACTTC. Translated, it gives CASSFPRDGAYEQYF.

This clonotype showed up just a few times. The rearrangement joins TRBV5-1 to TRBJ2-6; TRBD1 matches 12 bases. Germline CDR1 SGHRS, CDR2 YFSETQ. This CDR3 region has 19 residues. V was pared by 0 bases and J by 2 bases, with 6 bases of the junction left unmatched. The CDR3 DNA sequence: TGCGCCAGCAGCTTGGGAGGGACAGGGGGCGTACCTGGGGCCAACGTCCTGACTTTC. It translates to CASSLGGTGGVPGANVLTF.

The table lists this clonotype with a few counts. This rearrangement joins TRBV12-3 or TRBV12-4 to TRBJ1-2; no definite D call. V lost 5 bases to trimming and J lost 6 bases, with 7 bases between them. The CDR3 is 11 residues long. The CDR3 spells CASSTPDGYTF. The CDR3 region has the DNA TGTGCCAGCAGTACCCCGGATGGCTACACCTTC.

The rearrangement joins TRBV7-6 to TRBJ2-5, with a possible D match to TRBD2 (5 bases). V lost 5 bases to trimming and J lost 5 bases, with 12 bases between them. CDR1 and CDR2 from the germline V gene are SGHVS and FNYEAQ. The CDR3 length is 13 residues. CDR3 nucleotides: TGTGCCAGCAGCCCCGTTACGGGGGAGACCCAGTACTTC. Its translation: CASSPVTGETQYF.

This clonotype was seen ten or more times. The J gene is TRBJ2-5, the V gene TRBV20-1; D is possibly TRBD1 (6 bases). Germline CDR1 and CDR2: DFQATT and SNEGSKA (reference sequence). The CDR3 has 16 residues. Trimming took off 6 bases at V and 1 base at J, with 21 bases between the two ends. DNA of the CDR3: TGCAGTGCGCAATGTGAGGGACATTTACCCCAAGAGACCCAGTACTTC. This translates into CSAQCEGHLPQETQYF.

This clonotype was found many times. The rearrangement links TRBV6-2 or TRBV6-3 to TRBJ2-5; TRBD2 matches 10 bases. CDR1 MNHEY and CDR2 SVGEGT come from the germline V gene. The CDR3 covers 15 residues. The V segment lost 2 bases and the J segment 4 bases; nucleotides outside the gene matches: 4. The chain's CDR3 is CASSYPRLAGETQYF. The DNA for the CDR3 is TGTGCCAGCAGTTACCCTCGACTAGCGGGAGAGACCCAGTACTTC.

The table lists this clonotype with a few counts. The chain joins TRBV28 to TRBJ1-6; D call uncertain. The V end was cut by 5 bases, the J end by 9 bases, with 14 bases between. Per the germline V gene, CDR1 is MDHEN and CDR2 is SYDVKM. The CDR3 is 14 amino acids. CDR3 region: CASSPQVGSSPLHF. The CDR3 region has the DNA TGTGCCAGCAGTCCTCAGGTGGGGAGTTCACCCCTCCACTTT.